Below, 2 T cell receptor beta chains from the same sample are listed, as sequenced in a study of blood T cell repertoires in COVID-19. Assay: immunoSEQ multiplex PCR; the TCRdb copy retains only in-frame clones and omits some. The sample includes some 89,000 clones, around nine tenths seen only once; the top ten take approximately 15%. The sequencing input was peripheral blood. Source of these receptors: a human donor in a cohort sampled during active COVID-19.

The rearrangement links TRBV20-1 to TRBJ2-7; D not resolved. The CDR3 is 13 residues long. Trimming took off 3 bases at V and 2 bases at J, with 11 bases between the two ends. Germline V gives CDR1 DFQATT, CDR2 SNEGSKA (reference sequence). In nucleotides, the CDR3 is TGCAGTGCTAGTATGACATCTACCTACGAGCAGTACTTC. Protein product: CSASMTSTYEQYF.

V gene TRBV6-2 or TRBV6-3 combines with J gene TRBJ2-2; possibly TRBD1 for D (5 bases). The CDR3 totals 15 residues. The germline V and J ends were trimmed by 4 bases and 3 bases, with 12 bases remaining between them. Germline V gives CDR1 MNHEY, CDR2 SVGEGT. The CDR3 protein is CASSLGRVHTGELFF. In nucleotides, the CDR3 is TGTGCCAGCAGTTTGGGCAGGGTGCACACCGGGGAGCTGTTTTTT.